The text below deals with one TCR beta chain. What this receptor recognizes is not known. No clone much larger than this one lies a single base away; base qualities are absent. Healthy HIV-negative adults with no recently reported acute infections or vaccinations were included as donors. All donors were Caucasian adults living in Nashville, Tennessee, USA. CD4+ T cells were enriched by magnetic negative selection, after which naive cells were positively selected on CD45RA and the negative fraction was taken as the memory subset. Blood was obtained by leukapheresis, after which PBMCs were separated by Ficoll-Histopaque density gradient centrifugation and cryopreserved in liquid nitrogen vapor phase. Analytical flow cytometry was used to check the purity and quantity of each magnetically sorted T cell population. Genomic DNA was isolated from every sorted fraction and measured by UV absorbance on a Nanodrop 2000c.

This sample was included in a study of shared clonotypes between healthy human individuals (dated by TCRdb to the early 2020s). With respect to the entire study: The cohort comprised two women and three men aged 18 to 49 years. To increase sequencing depth and limit assay-specific biases, different laboratories used diverse techniques to prepare libraries and sequence TCR repertoires. Per donor, leukapheresis produced somewhere between about 0.94 and 8.9 billion PBMCs. To estimate repertoire size and how much clonotypes are shared between individuals, the study performed deep sequencing of blood TCR repertoires from roughly five healthy adults. Per donor, three plates each were used for CD4 naive and CD4 memory, two for CD8 naive, and one for CD8 memory.

The full study reports these points: Across four donors, about 4.5% of naive CD4, over 3% of naive CD8, about 2% of memory CD4, and under 0.45% of memory CD8 clonotypes were shared. Sampling was restricted to blood, and TCR repertoires in tissue are likely to differ from TCR repertoires in blood. Even with the large sequencing depth, rarefaction of the sorted-subset datasets indicated that sequencing was incomplete. Pairwise subsampling led to the expectation that sequencing depth would affect the degree of clonotype sharing among donors. Higher generation probabilities were observed for clonotypes shared by all four sorted-subset donors than for non-shared clonotypes. Because the study included only a small number of donors, the genetic and exposure-history diversity represented was limited. Estimated clonotype richness was generally larger for naive than for memory subsets.

CDR1 and CDR2 were assigned from the germline V gene as SGHRS and YFSETQ. Trimming takes 9 bases off V and 1 base off J; junction bases not matched to a gene: 11. Its CDR3 holds 15 amino acids, cysteine through phenylalanine. Only the CDR3 region is kept as DNA, spanning 45 bases read in frame from base 1. Using the deep immunoSEQ assay, multiplex PCR amplified TCR CDR3 regions from genomic DNA. Extracted genomic DNA from each cell subset was distributed evenly across all wells of several immunoSEQ 96-well plates, and each plate was treated as a replicate. For sorted subsets, 150 to 250 ng genomic DNA, equal to 25,000 to 35,000 T cell genomes, was loaded into each replicate PCR. The purified libraries were quantified using a Qubit 3.0 fluorometer, sized with a Bioanalyzer 2100, and then quantified again using the KAPA Library Quantification kit. Each immunoSEQ 96-well plate was sequenced on its own single-read 150-cycle Illumina NextSeq 550 flow cell. The study's processing was this. Because the immunoSEQ output included only junctional sequences and no quality scores, the filtering could not be the same as the filtering used for full-length reads. To assign V/J genes and CDR3, sequences were annotated against IMGT germline references using PyIR, a Python wrapper for IgBLAST v1.9. Reads were removed for weak V/J assignments (E-value above 1e-6), missing CDR3, stop codons, out-of-frame junctions, or ambiguous translated residues. V3J clonotypes were defined as sequences sharing the same inferred V gene, J gene, and CDR3 amino acid sequence. Percentage overlap between repertoires was computed as shared unique clonotypes divided by the size of the smaller repertoire. RTK rarefaction, the Chao1 estimator, and Recon v2.1 estimates of unobserved clonotypes were used to assess repertoire richness. For all TCRbeta clonotypes obtained by the gDNA method from several donors, generation probabilities were computed with OLGA. TCRdb took this table from immuneACCESS and kept in-frame rearrangements with V and J called. Such tables lack part of the clones; where checked against another copy, unresolved V genes explain under half of the gap, and the rest is unexplained. That table furnishes V, J and clone size, whereas the DNA furnished D and trimming. Counted in this sample were 980,000 or so clones; 76% of them appeared once. Approximately 1.5% of the sample is held by the ten biggest clonotypes.

Sequenced input: memory CD4+ T cells sorted from blood. The sample's cell subset or site label, in plain terms: CD45RA-negative fraction. Recombination joined TRBV5-1 with TRBJ2-7; TRBD1 matches 9 bases in the middle. The sequence came from a man aged 18 to 29 in good health. The CDR3 corresponds to CATRGPGQGSYEQYF. The nucleotide sequence reads TGCGCCACCCGCGGTCCGGGACAGGGATCCTACGAGCAGTACTTC.